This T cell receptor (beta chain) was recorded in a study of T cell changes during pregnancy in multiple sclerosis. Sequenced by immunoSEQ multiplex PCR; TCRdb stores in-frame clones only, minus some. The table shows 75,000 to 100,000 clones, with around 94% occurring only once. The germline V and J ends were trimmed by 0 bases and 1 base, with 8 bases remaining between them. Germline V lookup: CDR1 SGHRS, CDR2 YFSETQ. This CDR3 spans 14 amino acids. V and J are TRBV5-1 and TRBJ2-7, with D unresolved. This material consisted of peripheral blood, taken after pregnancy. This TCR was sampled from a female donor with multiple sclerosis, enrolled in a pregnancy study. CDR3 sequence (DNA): TGCGCCAGCAGCTTGGGACTGCAGTCCTACGAGCAGTACTTC. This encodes CASSLGLQSYEQYF.